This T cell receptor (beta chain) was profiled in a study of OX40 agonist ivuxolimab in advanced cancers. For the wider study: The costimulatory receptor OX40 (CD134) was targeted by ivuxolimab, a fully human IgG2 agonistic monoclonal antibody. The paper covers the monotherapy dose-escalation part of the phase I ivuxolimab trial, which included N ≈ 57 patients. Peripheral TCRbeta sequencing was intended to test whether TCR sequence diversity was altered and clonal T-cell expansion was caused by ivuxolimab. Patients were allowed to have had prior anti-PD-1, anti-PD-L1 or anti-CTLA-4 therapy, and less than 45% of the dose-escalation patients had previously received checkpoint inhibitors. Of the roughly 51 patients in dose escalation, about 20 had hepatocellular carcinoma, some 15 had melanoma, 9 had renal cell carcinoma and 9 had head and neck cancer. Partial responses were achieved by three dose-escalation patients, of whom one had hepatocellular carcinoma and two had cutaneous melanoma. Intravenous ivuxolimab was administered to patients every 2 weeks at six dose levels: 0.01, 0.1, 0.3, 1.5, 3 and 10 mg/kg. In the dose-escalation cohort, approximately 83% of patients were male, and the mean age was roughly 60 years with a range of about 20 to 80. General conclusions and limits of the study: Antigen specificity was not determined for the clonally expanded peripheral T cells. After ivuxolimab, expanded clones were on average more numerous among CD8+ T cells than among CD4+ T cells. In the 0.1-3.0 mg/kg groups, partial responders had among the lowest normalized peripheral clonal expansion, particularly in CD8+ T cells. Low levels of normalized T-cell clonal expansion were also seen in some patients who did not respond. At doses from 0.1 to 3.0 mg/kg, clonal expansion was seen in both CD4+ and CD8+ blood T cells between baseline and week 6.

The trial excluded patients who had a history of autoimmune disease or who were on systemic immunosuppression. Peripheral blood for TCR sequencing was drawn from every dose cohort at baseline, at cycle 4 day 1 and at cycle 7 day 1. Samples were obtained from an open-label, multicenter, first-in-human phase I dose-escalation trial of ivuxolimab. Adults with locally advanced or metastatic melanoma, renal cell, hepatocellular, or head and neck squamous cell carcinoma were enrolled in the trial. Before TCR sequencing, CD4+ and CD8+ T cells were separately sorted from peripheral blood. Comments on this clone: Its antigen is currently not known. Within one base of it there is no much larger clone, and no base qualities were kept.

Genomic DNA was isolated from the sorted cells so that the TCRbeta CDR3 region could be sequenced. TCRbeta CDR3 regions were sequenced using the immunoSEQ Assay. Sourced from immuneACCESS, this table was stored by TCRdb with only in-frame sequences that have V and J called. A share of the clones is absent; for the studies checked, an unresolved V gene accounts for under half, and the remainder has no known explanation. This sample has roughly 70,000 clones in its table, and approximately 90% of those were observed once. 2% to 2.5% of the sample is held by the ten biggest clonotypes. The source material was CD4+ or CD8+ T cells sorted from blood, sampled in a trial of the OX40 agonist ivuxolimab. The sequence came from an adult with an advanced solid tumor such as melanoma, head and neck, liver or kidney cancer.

The CDR3 protein sequence reads: CASSLRSTGGFSDTIYF. The nucleotide sequence reads as follows: TGTGCCAGCAGCTTGAGATCGACAGGGGGCTTCTCGGACACCATATATTTT. The chain couples TRBV5-6 to TRBJ1-3; 10 bases in between match TRBD1. V ends up 1 base short and J 8 bases short, with an unmatched junction base count of 12. The germline V gene specifies SGHDT as CDR1 and YYEEEE as CDR2. The CDR3 holds 17 amino acids from the cysteine to the phenylalanine. This entry keeps only the CDR3 DNA: 51 bases, framed from base 1.